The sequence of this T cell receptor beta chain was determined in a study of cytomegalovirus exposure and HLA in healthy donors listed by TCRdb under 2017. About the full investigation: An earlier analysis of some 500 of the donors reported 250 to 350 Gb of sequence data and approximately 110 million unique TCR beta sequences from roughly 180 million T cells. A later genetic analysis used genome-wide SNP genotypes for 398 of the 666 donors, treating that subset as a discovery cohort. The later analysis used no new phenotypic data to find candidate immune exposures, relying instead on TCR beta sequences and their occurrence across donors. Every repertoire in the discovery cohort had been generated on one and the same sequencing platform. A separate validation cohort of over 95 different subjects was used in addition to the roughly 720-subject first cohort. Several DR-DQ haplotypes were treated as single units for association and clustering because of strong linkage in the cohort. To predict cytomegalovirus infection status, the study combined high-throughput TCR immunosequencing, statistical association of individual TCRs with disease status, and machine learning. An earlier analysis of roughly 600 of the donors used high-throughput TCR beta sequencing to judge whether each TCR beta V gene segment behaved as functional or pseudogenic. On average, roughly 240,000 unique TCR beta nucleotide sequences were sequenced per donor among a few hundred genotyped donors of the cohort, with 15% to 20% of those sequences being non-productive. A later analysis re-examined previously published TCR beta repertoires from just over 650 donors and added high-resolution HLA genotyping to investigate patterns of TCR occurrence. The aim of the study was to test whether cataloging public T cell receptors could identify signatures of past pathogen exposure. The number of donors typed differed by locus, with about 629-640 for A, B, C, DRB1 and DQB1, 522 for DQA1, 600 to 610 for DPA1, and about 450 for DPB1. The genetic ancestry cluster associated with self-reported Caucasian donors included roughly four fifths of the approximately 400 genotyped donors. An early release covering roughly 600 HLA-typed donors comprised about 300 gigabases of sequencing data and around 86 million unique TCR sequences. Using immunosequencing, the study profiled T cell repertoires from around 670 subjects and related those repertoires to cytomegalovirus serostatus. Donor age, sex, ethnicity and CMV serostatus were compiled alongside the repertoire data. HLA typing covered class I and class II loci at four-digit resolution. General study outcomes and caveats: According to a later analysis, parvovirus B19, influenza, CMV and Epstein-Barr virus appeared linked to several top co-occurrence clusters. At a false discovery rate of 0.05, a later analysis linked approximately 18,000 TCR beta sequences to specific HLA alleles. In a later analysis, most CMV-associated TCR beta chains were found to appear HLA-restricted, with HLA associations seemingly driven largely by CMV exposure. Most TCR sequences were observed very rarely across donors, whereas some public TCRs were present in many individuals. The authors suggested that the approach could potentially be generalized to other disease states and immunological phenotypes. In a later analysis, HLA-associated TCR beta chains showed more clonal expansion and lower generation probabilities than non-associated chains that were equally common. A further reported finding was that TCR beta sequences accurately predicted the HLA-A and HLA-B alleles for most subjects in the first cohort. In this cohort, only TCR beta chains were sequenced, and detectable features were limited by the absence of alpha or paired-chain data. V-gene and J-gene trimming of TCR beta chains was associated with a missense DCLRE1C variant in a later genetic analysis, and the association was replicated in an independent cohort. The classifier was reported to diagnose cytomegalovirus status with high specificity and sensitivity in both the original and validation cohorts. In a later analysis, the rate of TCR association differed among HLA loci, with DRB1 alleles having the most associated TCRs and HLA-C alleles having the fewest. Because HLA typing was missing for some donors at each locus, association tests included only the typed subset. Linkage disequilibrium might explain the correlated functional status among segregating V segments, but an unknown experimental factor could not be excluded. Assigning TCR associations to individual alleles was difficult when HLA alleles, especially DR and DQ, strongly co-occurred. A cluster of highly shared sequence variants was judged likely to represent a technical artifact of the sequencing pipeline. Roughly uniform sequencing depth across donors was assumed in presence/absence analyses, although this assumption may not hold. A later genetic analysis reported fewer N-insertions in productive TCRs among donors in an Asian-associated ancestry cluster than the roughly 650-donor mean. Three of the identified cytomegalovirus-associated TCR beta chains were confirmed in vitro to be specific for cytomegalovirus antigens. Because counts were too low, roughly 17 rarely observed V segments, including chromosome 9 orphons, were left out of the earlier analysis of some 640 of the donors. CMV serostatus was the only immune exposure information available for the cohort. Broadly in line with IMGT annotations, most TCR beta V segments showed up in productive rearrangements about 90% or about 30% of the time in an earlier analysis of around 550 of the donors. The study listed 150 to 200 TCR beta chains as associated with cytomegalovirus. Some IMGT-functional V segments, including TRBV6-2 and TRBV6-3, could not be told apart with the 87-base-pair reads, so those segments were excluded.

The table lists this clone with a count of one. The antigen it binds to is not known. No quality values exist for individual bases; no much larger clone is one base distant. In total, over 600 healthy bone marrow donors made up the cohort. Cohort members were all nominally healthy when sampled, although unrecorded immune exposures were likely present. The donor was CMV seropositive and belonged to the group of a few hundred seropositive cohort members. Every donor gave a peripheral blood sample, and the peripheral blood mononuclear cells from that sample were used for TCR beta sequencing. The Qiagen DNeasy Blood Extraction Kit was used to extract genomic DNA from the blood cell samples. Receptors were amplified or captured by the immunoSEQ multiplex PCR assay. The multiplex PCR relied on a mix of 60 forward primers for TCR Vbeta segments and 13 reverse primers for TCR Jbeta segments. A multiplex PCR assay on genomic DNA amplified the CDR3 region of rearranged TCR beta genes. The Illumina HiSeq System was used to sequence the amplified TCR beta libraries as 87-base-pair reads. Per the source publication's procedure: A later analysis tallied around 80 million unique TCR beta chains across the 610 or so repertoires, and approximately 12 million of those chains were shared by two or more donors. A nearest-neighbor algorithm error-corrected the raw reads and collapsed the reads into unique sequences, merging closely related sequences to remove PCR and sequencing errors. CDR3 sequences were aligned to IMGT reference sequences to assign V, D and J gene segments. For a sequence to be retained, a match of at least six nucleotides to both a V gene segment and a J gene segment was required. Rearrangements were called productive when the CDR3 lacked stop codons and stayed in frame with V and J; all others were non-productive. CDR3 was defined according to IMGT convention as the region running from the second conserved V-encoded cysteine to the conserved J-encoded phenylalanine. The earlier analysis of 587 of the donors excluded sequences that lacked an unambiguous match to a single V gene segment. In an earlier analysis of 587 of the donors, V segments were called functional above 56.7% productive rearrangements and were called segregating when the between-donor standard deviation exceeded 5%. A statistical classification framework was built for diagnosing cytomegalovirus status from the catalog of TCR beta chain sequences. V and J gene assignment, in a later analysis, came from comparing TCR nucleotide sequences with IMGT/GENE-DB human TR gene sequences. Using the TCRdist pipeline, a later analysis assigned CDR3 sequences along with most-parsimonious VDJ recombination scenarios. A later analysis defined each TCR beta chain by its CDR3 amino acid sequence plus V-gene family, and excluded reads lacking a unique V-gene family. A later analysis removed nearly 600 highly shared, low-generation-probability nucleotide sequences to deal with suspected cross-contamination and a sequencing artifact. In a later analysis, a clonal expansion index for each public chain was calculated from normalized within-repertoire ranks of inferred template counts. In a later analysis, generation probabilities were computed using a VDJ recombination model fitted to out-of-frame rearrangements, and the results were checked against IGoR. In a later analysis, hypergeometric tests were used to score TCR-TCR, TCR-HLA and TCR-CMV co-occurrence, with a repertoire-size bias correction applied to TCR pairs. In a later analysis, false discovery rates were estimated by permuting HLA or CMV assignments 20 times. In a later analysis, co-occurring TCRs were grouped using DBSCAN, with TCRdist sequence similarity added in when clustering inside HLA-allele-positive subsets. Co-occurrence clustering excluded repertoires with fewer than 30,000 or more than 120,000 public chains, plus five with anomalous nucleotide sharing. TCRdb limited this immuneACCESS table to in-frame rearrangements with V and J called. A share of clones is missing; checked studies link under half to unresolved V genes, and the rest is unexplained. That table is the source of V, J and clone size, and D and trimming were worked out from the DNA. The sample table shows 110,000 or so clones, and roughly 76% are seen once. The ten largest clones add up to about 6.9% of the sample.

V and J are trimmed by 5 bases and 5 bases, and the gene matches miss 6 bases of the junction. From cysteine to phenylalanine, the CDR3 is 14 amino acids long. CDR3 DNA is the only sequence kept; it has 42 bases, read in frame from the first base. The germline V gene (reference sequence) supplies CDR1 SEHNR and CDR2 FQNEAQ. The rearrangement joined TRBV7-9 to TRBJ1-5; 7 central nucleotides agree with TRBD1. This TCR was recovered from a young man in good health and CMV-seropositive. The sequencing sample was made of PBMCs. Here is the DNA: TGTGCCAGCAGCCCTGGGACAGCACATCAGCCCCAGCATTTT. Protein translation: CASSPGTAHQPQHF.